This T cell receptor (beta chain) was sequenced for a study of control samples from healthy donors and cancer patients. Some clones are missing from TCRdb's copy, which holds only in-frame ones; the method was immunoSEQ multiplex PCR. The top ten clones hold 1.5% to 2% of a sample with 150,000 to 200,000 clones, about 91% of them seen once. Sequenced sample: blood. The TCR comes from a man younger than 30 in good health.

The CDR3 DNA follows: TGTGCCAGCAGCTTAGACCCGTTTCCAGGGGGCTTTCAGCCCCAGCATTTT. It is translated as CASSLDPFPGGFQPQHF. The V call is TRBV7-2, the J call TRBJ1-5; 8 bases align to TRBD1. The CDR3 sequence is 17 residues long. Germline V gives CDR1 SGHTA, CDR2 FQGNSA. Trimming removed 1 base from V and 6 bases from J; junction bases left unmatched: 11. The full variable domain, rest sourced from reference TRBV7-2 and TRBJ1-5, is GAGVSQSPSNKVTEKGKDVELRCDPISGHTALYWYRQSLGQGLEFLIYFQGNSAPDKSGLPSDRFSAERTGGSVSTLTIQRTQQEDSAVYLCASSLDPFPGGFQPQHFGDGTRLSIL.